This is a list of T cell receptor beta chains from one sample in a study of tumour-infiltrating T cells in Burkitt lymphoma. Produced via immunoSEQ multiplex PCR; TCRdb's table is partial and in-frame only. The sample shows fewer than 2,000 clones, under 20% of them seen only once. The specimen sequenced was tumor tissue. These receptors were collected from a human donor with diffuse large B-cell lymphoma. Each CDR3 is given with its conserved first and last residue. A D gene is named only where the DNA matches it firmly. The size of a clone is reported for some rows only, either as once, few or many, or as a class for expanded clones.

size: few; V: TRBV18; D: NA; J: TRBJ1-1; DNA: TGTGCCAGCTCACCACTAGGGGGCACTGAAGCTTTCTTT; CDR3: CASSPLGGTEAFF
size: NA; V: TRBV6-5; D: NA; J: TRBJ2-7; DNA: TGTGCCAGCAGTTACTCAACAAACACTTTGAATTACGAGCAGTACTTC; CDR3: CASSYSTNTLNYEQYF
size: few; V: TRBV6-6; D: TRBD1; J: TRBJ1-2; DNA: TGTGCCAGCCACCTCGGACAGGGGGGCTACACCTTC; CDR3: CASHLGQGGYTF
size: NA; V: TRBV6-6; D: NA; J: TRBJ2-2; DNA: TGTGCCAGCAGTCCCGGGAAGGGATGGCCCGGGGAGCTGTTTTTT; CDR3: CASSPGKGWPGELFF
size: few; V: TRBV4-1; D: NA; J: TRBJ1-2; DNA: TGCGCCAGCAGCCAAGATCTGGTCAGCCTTTATAGCTACACCTTC; CDR3: CASSQDLVSLYSYTF
size: NA; V: TRBV5-6; D: TRBD2; J: TRBJ2-1; DNA: TGTGCCAGCAGTATCGTTCCGGGGGGAGACGATGAGCAGTTCTTC; CDR3: CASSIVPGGDDEQFF
size: few; V: TRBV27; D: NA; J: TRBJ2-1; DNA: TGTGCCAGCAGTTTACTGATTTCGGGAATCTACAATGAGCAGTTCTTC; CDR3: CASSLLISGIYNEQFF
size: NA; V: TRBV5-1; D: NA; J: TRBJ1-1; DNA: TGCGCCAGCAGCTTACGAACAGGGATGAACACTGAAGCTTTCTTT; CDR3: CASSLRTGMNTEAFF
size: few; V: TRBV19; D: NA; J: TRBJ2-3; DNA: TGTGCCAGTAGGAGCACAGATACGCAGTATTTT; CDR3: CASRSTDTQYF
size: few; V: TRBV5-1; D: TRBD1; J: TRBJ1-2; DNA: TGCGCCAGCAGCTTGTCGTGGGACAGGGTCTATGGCTACACCTTC; CDR3: CASSLSWDRVYGYTF
size: NA; V: TRBV5-1; D: NA; J: TRBJ2-1; DNA: TGCGCCAGCGGGTCGGGGAATGAGCAGTTCTTC; CDR3: CASGSGNEQFF
size: few; V: TRBV5-5; D: NA; J: TRBJ2-7; DNA: TGTGCCAGCAGCTTGGAAGGGCTCGAGCAGTACTTC; CDR3: CASSLEGLEQYF
size: few; V: TRBV4-1; D: NA; J: TRBJ2-1; DNA: TGCGCCAGCAGCCAAGTAGGACCCAACAATGAGCAGTTCTTC; CDR3: CASSQVGPNNEQFF
size: NA; V: TRBV7-8; D: NA; J: TRBJ2-7; DNA: TGTGCCAGCAGCTCGAGGCCCTACTCGTACGAGCAGTACTTC; CDR3: CASSSRPYSYEQYF
size: few; V: TRBV6-5; D: TRBD1; J: TRBJ1-1; DNA: TGTGCCAGCAGAAAGGACAGGGGGCCGCGTACTGAAGCTTTCTTT; CDR3: CASRKDRGPRTEAFF
size: few; V: TRBV5-1; D: TRBD1; J: TRBJ2-4; DNA: TGCGCCAGCAGCTTATCGGGACAGGGAACAAACATTCAGTACTTC; CDR3: CASSLSGQGTNIQYF
size: few; V: TRBV2; D: NA; J: TRBJ1-5; DNA: TGTGCCAGCAGTAGACTTAATAGCAATCAGCCCCAGCATTTT; CDR3: CASSRLNSNQPQHF
size: NA; V: TRBV9; D: TRBD1; J: TRBJ2-7; DNA: TGTGCCAGCAGCGTAGCGGACAGGGGGCTAAGCGAGCAGTACTTC; CDR3: CASSVADRGLSEQYF
size: NA; V: TRBV27; D: NA; J: TRBJ2-7; DNA: TGTGCCAGCAGTTTACGGGTTGGCTGGATCTACGAGCAGTACTTC; CDR3: CASSLRVGWIYEQYF
size: once; V: TRBV15; D: TRBD2; J: TRBJ2-1; DNA: TGTGCCACCAGCATCCTAGCGGGGGGCTACAATGAGCAGTTCTTC; CDR3: CATSILAGGYNEQFF
size: few; V: TRBV6-5; D: NA; J: TRBJ2-2; DNA: TGTGCCAGCAGTTACTGGAACACCGGGGAGCTGTTTTTT; CDR3: CASSYWNTGELFF
size: few; V: TRBV6-6; D: NA; J: TRBJ1-3; DNA: TGTGCCAGCAGTTACTCGGAAGGCGGTGGAAACACCATATATTTT; CDR3: CASSYSEGGGNTIYF
size: NA; V: TRBV10-3; D: NA; J: TRBJ1-1; DNA: TGTGCCATCAGTGGGCGGGCGCGGCACACTGAAGCTTTCTTT; CDR3: CAISGRARHTEAFF
size: once; V: TRBV19; D: NA; J: TRBJ1-6; DNA: TGTGCCAGTACCCTGGGGGTGGTCTCGGATTCACCCCTCCACTTT; CDR3: CASTLGVVSDSPLHF
size: NA; V: TRBV2; D: NA; J: TRBJ2-7; DNA: TGTGCCAGCAGTGAAGAGGGGCTAGAGCAGTACTTC; CDR3: CASSEEGLEQYF
size: NA; V: TRBV7-9; D: TRBD1; J: TRBJ1-4; DNA: TGTGCCAGCAGCAGACAGGGGCCGACTAATGAAAAACTGTTTTTT; CDR3: CASSRQGPTNEKLFF
size: few; V: TRBV14; D: TRBD1; J: TRBJ2-5; DNA: TGTGCCAGCAGCCAAGGGGGGGGGACAGGGGGACAAGAGACCCAGTACTTC; CDR3: CASSQGGGTGGQETQYF
size: few; V: TRBV6-1; D: NA; J: TRBJ1-4; DNA: TGTGCCAGCAGGGACCAATCCGGGATCCATGAAAAACTGTTTTTT; CDR3: CASRDQSGIHEKLFF
size: NA; V: TRBV6-1; D: NA; J: TRBJ1-1; DNA: TGTGCCAGCAGTGAAGCGCAGGTAGGGCTTACTGAAGCTTTCTTT; CDR3: CASSEAQVGLTEAFF
size: few; V: TRBV9; D: NA; J: TRBJ2-4; DNA: TGTGCCAGCAGCGTAGACCAGTTCGGAAACATTCAGTACTTC; CDR3: CASSVDQFGNIQYF
size: NA; V: TRBV7-2; D: TRBD1; J: TRBJ2-7; DNA: TGTGCCAGCAGCTTAGGACAGGGGGCCTACGAGCAGTACTTC; CDR3: CASSLGQGAYEQYF
size: NA; V: TRBV6-5; D: NA; J: TRBJ1-3; DNA: TGTGCCAGCAGTTACTCGGGTCCCTCTGGAAACACCATATATTTT; CDR3: CASSYSGPSGNTIYF
size: NA; V: TRBV25-1; D: NA; J: TRBJ1-2; DNA: TGTGCCAGCAGTGACGGCTATGGCTACACCTTC; CDR3: CASSDGYGYTF
size: NA; V: TRBV5-1; D: NA; J: TRBJ2-7; DNA: TGCGCCAGCAGCTTGGGACAGAGAACGGACGAGCAGTACTTC; CDR3: CASSLGQRTDEQYF
size: NA; V: TRBV19; D: NA; J: TRBJ2-7; DNA: TGTGCCAGTAGTATAGGAGGAGGGAGCTCCTACGAGCAGTACTTC; CDR3: CASSIGGGSSYEQYF
size: few; V: TRBV5-1; D: NA; J: TRBJ2-3; DNA: TGCGCCAGCAGCTTGAGAGATACGCAGTATTTT; CDR3: CASSLRDTQYF
size: NA; V: TRBV6-6; D: TRBD1; J: TRBJ2-7; DNA: TGTGCCAGCAGTTATGACAGGGTCGAGCAGTACTTC; CDR3: CASSYDRVEQYF
size: NA; V: TRBV18; D: TRBD1; J: TRBJ2-5; DNA: TGTGCCAGCTCACCGGGACAGGGGGCGCGTGAGACCCAGTACTTC; CDR3: CASSPGQGARETQYF
size: few; V: TRBV6-5; D: NA; J: TRBJ1-1; DNA: TGTGCCAGCAGTGTGCGGAGGGGGGCCCGGACTGAAGCTTTCTTT; CDR3: CASSVRRGARTEAFF
size: few; V: TRBV9; D: NA; J: TRBJ1-4; DNA: TGTGCCAGCAGCGTAGAGGGTCCCGAAAAACTGTTTTTT; CDR3: CASSVEGPEKLFF
size: NA; V: TRBV6-5; D: NA; J: TRBJ2-7; DNA: TGTGCCAGCAGTTACGACGGGACCTACGAGCAGTACTTC; CDR3: CASSYDGTYEQYF
size: few; V: TRBV4-1; D: NA; J: TRBJ1-1; DNA: TGCGCCAGCAGCCAGACCCCGGGCGACACTGAAGCTTTCTTT; CDR3: CASSQTPGDTEAFF
size: few; V: TRBV9; D: NA; J: TRBJ1-6; DNA: TGTGCCAGCAGCGAGCGGTATAATTCACCCCTCCACTTT; CDR3: CASSERYNSPLHF
size: NA; V: TRBV18; D: NA; J: TRBJ1-1; DNA: TGTGCCAGCTCACCAGACGGCCCTGAAGCTTTCTTT; CDR3: CASSPDGPEAFF
size: few; V: TRBV9; D: NA; J: TRBJ1-4; DNA: TGTGCCAGCAGCGTAACAAGGGAGGAGGAAAAACTGTTTTTT; CDR3: CASSVTREEEKLFF
size: few; V: TRBV9; D: NA; J: TRBJ2-3; DNA: TGTGCCAGCACCTACGGGTGGGGCCGCTCAGATACGCAGTATTTT; CDR3: CASTYGWGRSDTQYF
size: NA; V: TRBV4-1; D: TRBD2; J: TRBJ2-3; DNA: TGCGCCAGCAGCCCCCTTGGACTAGTCACAGATACGCAGTATTTT; CDR3: CASSPLGLVTDTQYF
size: few; V: TRBV5-1; D: NA; J: TRBJ1-5; DNA: TGCGCCAGCAGCTTGGGACAGTATAGCAATCAGCCCCAGCATTTT; CDR3: CASSLGQYSNQPQHF
size: few; V: TRBV7-8; D: NA; J: TRBJ2-7; DNA: TGTGCCAGCAGCCAAAGTAGGGGCTCGAACTACGAGCAGTACTTC; CDR3: CASSQSRGSNYEQYF
size: NA; V: TRBV19; D: NA; J: TRBJ1-1; DNA: TGTGCCAGTAGTATAGGGTCAGAAAGGGTTAGGGTAGGAGCTGAAGCTTTCTTT; CDR3: CASSIGSERVRVGAEAFF
size: NA; V: TRBV19; D: NA; J: TRBJ1-1; DNA: TGTGCCAGTAGTAGAGACACGAACACTGAAGCTTTCTTT; CDR3: CASSRDTNTEAFF